Here is one T cell receptor (beta chain) with its context. Sample-barcoded 5' priming and a J-beta primer mix drove a second PCR of roughly 6 to 12 cycles. The template-switch adaptor was a 5' adaptor with 12 random nucleotides. It tagged each cDNA molecule. In TCRdb, the 5' RACE reads were re-called with MiXCR into one record per CDR3 protein. The repertoire holds around 1,000,000 distinct CDR3 sequences, with almost 25% as singletons. V dropped 2 bases and J dropped 0; count of bases not matched to a gene: 6. CDR1 is LGHNA, CDR2 YSLEER, per germline. This CDR3 has 16 amino acids. The data stem from a study of blood T cells in healthy people across ages. PBMCs were isolated at a quantity of at least 7 million per sample. The same sample was also studied in work on T cells of mothers and their children. This second study notes: Sample barcodes and 2-4 random nucleotides were added by the M1S primer of the second PCR. No persistent microchimeric T cell clones were detected.

This chain links TRBV4-3 with TRBJ1-1; 7 bases line up with TRBD1. This clonotype was obtained from a girl under 10 years old in good health. What was sequenced was blood. The chain's CDR3 is CASSQLIGTVNTEAFF. Here the CDR3 DNA reads TGCGCCAGCAGCCAACTGATAGGGACAGTGAACACTGAAGCTTTCTTT.